Following are 14 T cell receptor beta chains from one sample sequenced in a study of blood T cell repertoires in COVID-19. Libraries were prepared by immunoSEQ multiplex PCR; TCRdb keeps only in-frame clonotypes and omits some of them. Of around 130,000 clones in the sample, around 88% were seen once. The sample comprised peripheral blood. The receptors were gathered from a man over 45 with active or convalescent COVID-19.

The chain joins TRBV27 to TRBJ2-3; 7 positions agree with TRBD2. Per the germline V gene, CDR1 is MNHEY and CDR2 is SMNVEV (reference sequence). The CDR3 has 18 residues. The V and J ends lost 5 bases and 2 bases, in that order; junction bases with no gene match: 16. CDR3 residues: CASSKILVAGPLTDTQYF. Here the CDR3 DNA reads TGTGCCAGCAGTAAAATCCTCGTAGCGGGTCCCCTCACAGATACGCAGTATTTT.

V gene TRBV9 combines with J gene TRBJ2-7, with 9 positions matching TRBD1. V lost 4 bases, J lost 3 bases, and 5 bases stayed unmatched. The CDR3 spans 14 residues. Germline V CDR1 and CDR2: SGDLS, YYNGEE. The CDR3 DNA sequence: TGTGCCAGCAGCCCGACAGGGGGGAACTACGAGCAGTACTTC. Its protein is CASSPTGGNYEQYF.

The V call is TRBV10-1, the J call TRBJ2-3; weak D call: TRBD1 (5 bases). Germline V gene sequence: CDR1 WNHNN, CDR2 SYGVQD (reference sequence). The V and J ends lost 2 bases and 4 bases respectively, with 10 bases between them. This CDR3 spans 14 amino acids. Here the CDR3 DNA reads TGCGCCAGCAGTGAGCTTACAGGATCAGATACGCAGTATTTT. This sequence encodes CASSELTGSDTQYF.

The chain couples TRBV9 to TRBJ1-4, with 8 bases fitting TRBD1. V lost 0 bases to trimming and J lost 5 bases; unmatched junction nucleotides: 3. CDR1 and CDR2 from the germline V gene are SGDLS and YYNGEE. The CDR3 length is 15 residues. CDR3: CASSVDTGGNEKLFF. DNA of the CDR3: TGTGCCAGCAGCGTAGATACAGGGGGGAATGAAAAACTGTTTTTT.

V gene TRBV12-5 combines with J gene TRBJ2-2, with a possible D match to TRBD2 (5 bases). V lost 5 bases and J lost 7, with 14 bases in between. The CDR3 contains 14 residues. CDR1 LGHNT and CDR2 FRNRAP come from the germline V gene. Here the CDR3 DNA reads TGTGCTAGTGGTCCCTTGACGGGGAACGGGGAGCTGTTTTTT. This codes for CASGPLTGNGELFF. The whole variable domain, remainder taken from reference TRBV12-5 and TRBJ2-2, is DARVTQTPRHKVTEMGQEVTMRCQPILGHNTVFWYRQTMMQGLELLAYFRNRAPLDDSGMPKDRFSAEMPDATLATLKIQPSEPRDSAVYFCASGPLTGNGELFFGEGSRLTVL.

CDR3 protein: CASRGDYTQYF. The CDR3 bases are TGCGCCAGCAGGGGAGACTATACGCAGTATTTT. The chain combines TRBV4-3 with TRBJ2-3, with D perhaps TRBD2 (5 bases). From germline, CDR1 is LGHNA and CDR2 YSLEER. Trimming stripped 6 bases from V and 7 bases from J, with 8 bases between. The CDR3 sequence is 11 residues long.

CDR3 DNA: TGTGCCACCCGACAGAGCCTCCTCAACACTGAAGCTTTCTTT. Amino acid sequence: CATRQSLLNTEAFF. The chain links TRBV15 to TRBJ1-1; the D gene is possibly TRBD1 (5 bases). The CDR3 totals 14 residues. Germline values: CDR1 LNHNV, CDR2 YYDKDF (reference sequence). The V end lost 8 bases, the J end lost 2 bases, and 15 bases lay between the germline ends.

The J gene is TRBJ1-4, the V gene TRBV2, with D maybe TRBD1 (6 bases). The CDR3 is 13 residues long. The V end was cut by 5 bases, the J end by 6 bases, with 10 bases between. Germline V lookup: CDR1 SNHLY, CDR2 FYNNEI. The CDR3 DNA sequence: TGTGCCAGCAGTCTGCGACAGGATGAAAAACTGTTTTTT. Translated, it gives CASSLRQDEKLFF.

V usage is TRBV13 and J usage is TRBJ2-7; 8 bases map to TRBD2. The CDR3 is 16 residues long. Trimming at V came to 5 bases and at J to 4 bases, leaving 13 bases not matched to a gene. Germline V gene data show CDR1 as PRHDT and CDR2 as FYEKMQ (reference sequence). CDR3 loop: CASSHTGRGGEYEQYF. The DNA for the CDR3 is TGTGCCAGCAGCCACACCGGGAGGGGTGGTGAGTACGAGCAGTACTTC.

The J gene is TRBJ1-1, the V gene TRBV28; D is undetermined. This CDR3 has 14 residues. From germline, CDR1 is MDHEN and CDR2 SYDVKM. With 5 bases removed from V and 2 bases from J, the gap between germline ends came to 12 bases. The CDR3 sequence is CASSESSGNTEAFF. CDR3 DNA sequence: TGTGCCAGCAGTGAATCATCAGGAAACACTGAAGCTTTCTTT.

The chain couples TRBV6-5 to TRBJ1-6, with TRBD1 matching over 9 bases. Germline values: CDR1 MNHEY, CDR2 SVGAGI. The J segment lost 9 bases and the V segment lost 5 bases, leaving 5 bases of the junction unmatched. This CDR3 region has 14 residues. As DNA, the CDR3 is TGTGCCAGCAGTCCCGGGACAGGGTTTTCACCCCTCCACTTT. Translating it yields CASSPGTGFSPLHF.

The J gene is TRBJ1-3, the V gene TRBV29-1; D uncertain. Between the trimmed V and J ends, which lost 5 bases and 3 bases, there was a span of 11 bases. Germline V lookup: CDR1 SQVTM, CDR2 ANQGSEA. CDR3 length: 13 amino acids. The CDR3 DNA reads TGCAGCGTTCAAGGAGTTGGTGGAAACACCATATATTTT. Its translation is CSVQGVGGNTIYF.

This chain links TRBV28 with TRBJ2-1, with 7 bases that match TRBD2. This CDR3 comprises 17 residues. V gave up 1 base and J gave up 5 bases; unmatched junction bases: 11. Germline CDR1 is MDHEN and CDR2 is SYDVKM. The CDR3 protein is CASSLYSPGGSNNEQFF. Here the CDR3 DNA reads TGTGCCAGCAGTTTATATTCGCCGGGAGGCAGCAACAATGAGCAGTTCTTC.

The rearrangement joins TRBV28 to TRBJ2-7; 10 bases agree with TRBD2. With 5 bases clipped from V and 8 bases from J, the junction kept 15 bases outside the gene matches. Germline assignment: CDR1 MDHEN and CDR2 SYDVKM. The CDR3 runs 16 residues. CDR3 sequence reads: CASSTPSLAGINKQYF. The CDR3 DNA reads TGTGCCAGCAGTACACCCTCACTAGCGGGAATAAATAAGCAGTACTTC. The full variable domain, its missing parts supplied by reference TRBV28 and TRBJ2-7, is DVKVTQSSRYLVKRTGEKVFLECVQDMDHENMFWYRQDPGLGLRLIYFSYDVKMKEKGDIPEGYSVSREKKERFSLILESASTNQTSMYLCASSTPSLAGINKQYFGPGTRLTVT.